This T cell receptor beta chain was observed in a study of tumor and adjacent non-tumor tissue in lung cancer. Study-wide context: Patients were aged roughly 31 to 76, 10 men and 4 to 6 women, stage I to III.

V was shortened by 2 bases and J by 4 bases, with 11 bases between the two germline ends. The CDR3 consists of 15 residues. The library came from three nested PCR rounds adapted from ARM-PCR protocols. TCRdb reprocessed the multiplex PCR reads via MiXCR and lists one record per CDR3 protein. Of 80,000 to 100,000 distinct CDR3 sequences listed, 80% are singletons. A note on this clonotype: The missing conserved phenylalanine or tryptophan at the end of this CDR3 makes a read error likely.

This sample's RNA came from whole unsorted tissue. This non-tumor lung sample came from over 3 cm beyond the tumor edge. The chain recombines TRBV12-3 or TRBV12-4 with TRBJ2-2; D gene ambiguous. Specimen: distant non-tumor lung tissue. This TCR derives from a man in his fifties or sixties with small cell lung cancer. The CDR3 DNA reads TGTGCCAGCAGTTTACGTCAGTGCCCCACCGGGGAGCTGTTTCTT. It translates to CASSLRQCPTGELFL.